The TCR beta chain described here comes from a study of control samples from healthy donors and cancer patients. Only in-frame clones appear in the TCRdb table, and some are missing; sequencing was by immunoSEQ multiplex PCR. The data show approximately 94,000 clones, roughly 86% seen once. CDR3 length: 14 residues. V gave up 5 bases and J gave up 0 bases, with 7 bases separating them. CDR1 and CDR2 (germline): SEHNR, FQNEAQ (reference sequence). Sequences were obtained from blood. The sequence came from a woman aged 50 to 65 in good health. The rearrangement links TRBV7-9 to TRBJ1-4; D is unresolved. CDR3 bases: TGTGCCAGCAGCGAGGGAACAACTAATGAAAAACTGTTTTTT. Translation: CASSEGTTNEKLFF.